Each of the 6 T cell receptor beta chains below was sequenced from the same sample in a study of shared clonotypes between healthy human individuals. The table came from immunoSEQ multiplex PCR; TCRdb's copy has only in-frame clones and leaves some out. The table lists a few million clones, over 85% of them singletons. The sequencing input was naive CD4+ T cells sorted from blood. Subset of the sample: CD45RA+ positively selected. The receptors come from a man between 18 and 29 years old in good health.

The chain combines TRBV5-8 with TRBJ2-7; D unresolved. The CDR3 runs to 15 residues. Trimming stripped 1 base from V and 2 bases from J, with 13 bases between. CDR1 and CDR2 from the germline V gene are SGHTS and YDEGEE. The CDR3 coding sequence is TGTGCCAGCAGCTTGACTGCGTGGTTTACCTACGAGCAGTACTTC. It is translated as CASSLTAWFTYEQYF.

This chain joins TRBV6-6 and TRBJ2-5; D is possibly TRBD2 (6 bases). V lost 6 bases, J lost 2 bases, and 19 bases lay in between. The CDR3 loop spans 16 amino acids. Per germline, CDR1 MNHNY and CDR2 SVGAGI (reference sequence). The CDR3 region is CASSSRDRLEQETQYF. In DNA form, the CDR3 reads TGTGCCAGCAGCTCGAGGGACCGACTAGAACAAGAGACCCAGTACTTC.

V is TRBV10-3 and J is TRBJ2-7; no reliable D call. This CDR3 contains 15 residues. With 4 bases removed from V and 4 bases from J, the gap between germline ends came to 17 bases. The germline gives CDR1 ENHRY, CDR2 SYGVKD. CDR3 sequence: CAISGGPSGFYEQYF. The CDR3 bases are TGTGCCATCAGTGGAGGACCTAGTGGCTTTTACGAGCAGTACTTC.

Concerning this clone itself: The same CDR3 can be traced to other DNA sequences in this sample. This rearrangement joins TRBV28 to TRBJ2-6; no clear D gene. The germline V gene encodes CDR1 MDHEN and CDR2 SYDVKM. The V end was cut by 1 base, the J end by 0 bases, with 1 base between. The CDR3 consists of 14 residues. The CDR3 region is CASSLSSGANVLTF. The CDR3 DNA sequence: TGTGCCAGCAGTTTATCCTCTGGGGCCAACGTCCTGACTTTC.

This clone was counted only a few times. This sequence joins TRBV5-1 and TRBJ1-5; TRBD1 agrees at 7 bases. Unmatched junction bases numbered 5, after V lost 4 bases and J lost 7 bases. Germline values: CDR1 SGHRS, CDR2 YFSETQ. The CDR3 extends over 13 amino acids. The CDR3 protein is CASSGTGEQPQHF. As DNA, the CDR3 is TGCGCCAGCAGCGGCACAGGGGAACAGCCCCAGCATTTT.

The chain recombines TRBV2 with TRBJ2-3, with D maybe TRBD1 (5 bases). This CDR3 region has 14 residues. Looked up from germline, CDR1 is SNHLY and CDR2 is FYNNEI. Trimming removed 4 bases at V and 3 bases at J, with 11 bases between. CDR3 DNA sequence: TGTGCCAGCAGTGCCAGGGAACAAACAGATACGCAGTATTTT. As protein: CASSAREQTDTQYF.